The clone carrying this TCR beta chain showed up many times. As yet, its antigen is unknown. These data belong to a study of response to subunit inactivated influenza vaccine. Study outcomes and limitations: That few new T cells are recruited by each seasonal influenza vaccination was the authors' suggestion.

One entry per CDR3 protein, called by TCRdb with MiXCR from the RT-PCR reads. The sample holds over 150,000 distinct CDR3 sequences, roughly a tenth seen once. The CDR3 sequence is 16 residues long. Germline loops: CDR1 LGHNA, CDR2 YNFKEQ. The V end lost 0 bases, the J end lost 5 bases, and 15 bases lay between the germline ends. The sequence was obtained from a man aged 50 to 60 who received an inactivated influenza vaccine. This chain uses TRBV4-2 with TRBJ2-3, with D tentatively TRBD2 (6 bases). This specimen consisted of non-naive T cells sorted from PBMCs, obtained around seven weeks after vaccination. The CDR3 coding sequence is TGTGCCAGCAGCCAAGATCGGAGGGGCGGGATAGATACGCAGTATTTT. Translating gives CASSQDRRGGIDTQYF.